These 6 T cell receptor beta chains share one sample of origin, sequenced in a study of T cell responses to AZD1222 COVID-19 vaccine. Assay used: immunoSEQ multiplex PCR; TCRdb lists only in-frame clones, some missing. The sample contains around 130,000 clones, more than 70% of which appear only once. Sequencing was performed on peripheral blood, taken 28 days after the second AZD1222 dose. The receptor set was obtained from an adult who received the AZD1222 COVID-19 vaccine.

The gene calls are TRBV28 and TRBJ1-5; D unclear. V lost 6 bases to trimming and J lost 5 bases, with 11 bases between them. Germline-derived CDR1 and CDR2 are MDHEN and SYDVKM. The CDR3 totals 13 residues. The DNA for the CDR3 is TGTGCCAGCAGGCTCAATGGAGATCAGCCCCAGCATTTT. Amino acids: CASRLNGDQPQHF.

The CDR3 DNA sequence: TGTGCCAGCGGGACGGACTACGAGCAGTACTTC. Amino acids: CASGTDYEQYF. The V and J genes are TRBV28 and TRBJ2-7; perhaps D is TRBD1 or TRBD2 (5 bases each). V was clipped by 8 bases and J by 3 bases, with 8 bases between them. Germline V gene data show CDR1 as MDHEN and CDR2 as SYDVKM. The CDR3 length is 11 residues.

This chain uses TRBV30 with TRBJ1-1; tentative D call: TRBD1 (5 bases). Trimming cost V 8 bases and J 3 bases, with 13 bases left between them. This CDR3 has 12 residues. In germline, CDR1 is GTSNPN, CDR2 SVGIG (reference sequence). CDR3 DNA: TGTGCCCACCCTACAGGCTACACTGAAGCTTTCTTT. Its protein product is CAHPTGYTEAFF.

The chain employs TRBV19 and TRBJ2-1, with D unclear. Germline assignment: CDR1 LNHDA and CDR2 SQIVND (reference sequence). This CDR3 comprises 11 residues. The V end was cut by 5 bases, the J end by 4 bases, with 3 bases between. The CDR3 DNA reads TGTGCCAGTAGTGATTACAATGAGCAGTTCTTC. It translates to CASSDYNEQFF.

The J gene is TRBJ1-2, the V gene TRBV28; D call uncertain. Germline-derived CDR1 and CDR2 are MDHEN and SYDVKM. Trimming took 6 bases from V and 4 from J, leaving 12 bases between them. The CDR3 covers 13 residues. The CDR3 nucleotides read TGTGCCAGCAGCCCTCCTCCCGGCTATGGCTACACCTTC. Its translation: CASSPPPGYGYTF.

This chain connects TRBV19 to TRBJ1-3; 8 nucleotides match TRBD1. Germline CDR1 reads LNHDA; CDR2 reads SQIVND (reference sequence). This CDR3 has 13 residues. With V trimmed by 10 bases and J by 3 bases, 5 bases remained unmatched. DNA of the CDR3: TGTGCCACGCAGGGGGCGCTTGGAAACACCATATATTTT. Protein product: CATQGALGNTIYF.